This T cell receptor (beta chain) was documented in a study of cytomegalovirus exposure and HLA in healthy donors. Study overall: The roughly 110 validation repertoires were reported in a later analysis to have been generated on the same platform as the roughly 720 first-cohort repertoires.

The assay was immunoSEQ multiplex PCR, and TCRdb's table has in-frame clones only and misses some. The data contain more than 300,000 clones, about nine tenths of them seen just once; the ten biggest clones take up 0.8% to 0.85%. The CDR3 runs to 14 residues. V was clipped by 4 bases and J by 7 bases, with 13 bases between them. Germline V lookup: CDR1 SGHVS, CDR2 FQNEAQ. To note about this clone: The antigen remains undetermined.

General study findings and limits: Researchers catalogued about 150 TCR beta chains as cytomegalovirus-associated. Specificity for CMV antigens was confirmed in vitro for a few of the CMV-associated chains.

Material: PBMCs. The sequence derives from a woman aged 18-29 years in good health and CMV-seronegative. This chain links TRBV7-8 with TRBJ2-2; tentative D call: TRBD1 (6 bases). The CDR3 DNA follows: TGTGCCAGCAGCTCTTACAGGGTTAGCGGGGAGCTGTTTTTT. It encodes CASSSYRVSGELFF.